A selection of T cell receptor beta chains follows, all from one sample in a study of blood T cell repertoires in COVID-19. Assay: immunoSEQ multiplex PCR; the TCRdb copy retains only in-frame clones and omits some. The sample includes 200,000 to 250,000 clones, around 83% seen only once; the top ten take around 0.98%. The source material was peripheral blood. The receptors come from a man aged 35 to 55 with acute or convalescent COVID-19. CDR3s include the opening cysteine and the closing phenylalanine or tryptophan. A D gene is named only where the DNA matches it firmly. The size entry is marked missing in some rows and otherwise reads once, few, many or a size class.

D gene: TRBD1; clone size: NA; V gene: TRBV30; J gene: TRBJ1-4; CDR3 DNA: TGTGCCTGGGACAGGGGAGGTTTCTTTGTTGGTGAAAAACTGTTTTTT; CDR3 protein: CAWDRGGFFVGEKLFF
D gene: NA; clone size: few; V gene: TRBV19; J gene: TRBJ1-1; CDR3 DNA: TGTGCCAGTAGTATTGGGAGGGCCCCTCATGGAGAGGCTTTCTTT; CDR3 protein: CASSIGRAPHGEAFF
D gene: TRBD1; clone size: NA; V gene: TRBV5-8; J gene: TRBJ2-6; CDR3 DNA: TGTGCCAGTCCTTACTGGGCAGGGGGCTCTGGGGCCAACGTCCTGACTTTC; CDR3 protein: CASPYWAGGSGANVLTF
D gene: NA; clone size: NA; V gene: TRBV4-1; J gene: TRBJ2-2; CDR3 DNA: TGCGCCAGCGGAATCCGACAGAACACCGGGGAGCTGTTTTTT; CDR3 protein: CASGIRQNTGELFF
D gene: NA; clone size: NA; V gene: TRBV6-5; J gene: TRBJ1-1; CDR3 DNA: TGTGCCAGCAGGGGGAGTGGGCTAGTGAACACTGAAGCTTTCTTT; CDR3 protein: CASRGSGLVNTEAFF
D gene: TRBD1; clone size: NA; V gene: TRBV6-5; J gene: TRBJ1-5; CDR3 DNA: TGTGCCAGCAGGCCAGGGGGCATGGGCAATCAGCCCCAGCATTTT; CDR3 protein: CASRPGGMGNQPQHF
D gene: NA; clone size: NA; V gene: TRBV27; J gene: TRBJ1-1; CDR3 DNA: TGTGCCAGCAGCGTCAGGGGTTCAGGCACTGAAGCTTTCTTT; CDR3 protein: CASSVRGSGTEAFF
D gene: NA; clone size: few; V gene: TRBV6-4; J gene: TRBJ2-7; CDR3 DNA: TGTGCCAGCAGTGACACCCTAGACTCAAGCGAGCAGTACTTC; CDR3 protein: CASSDTLDSSEQYF
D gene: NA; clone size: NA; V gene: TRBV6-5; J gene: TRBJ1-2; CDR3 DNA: TGTGCCAGCAGTAAGACAGGCGACAATGGCTACACCTTC; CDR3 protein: CASSKTGDNGYTF
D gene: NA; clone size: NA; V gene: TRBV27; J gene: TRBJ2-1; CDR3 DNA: TGTGCCAGCAGTTTATCCGGAGGCGGTGAGCAGTTCTTC; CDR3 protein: CASSLSGGGEQFF
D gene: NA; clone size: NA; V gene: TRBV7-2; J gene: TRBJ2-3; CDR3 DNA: TGTGCCAGCAGCTCGACTATCACAGATACGCAGTATTTT; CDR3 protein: CASSSTITDTQYF
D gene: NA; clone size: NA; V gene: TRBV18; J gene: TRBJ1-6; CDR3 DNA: TGTGCCAGCTCACCCGGGGGTCCCCATAATTCACCCCTCCACTTT; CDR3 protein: CASSPGGPHNSPLHF
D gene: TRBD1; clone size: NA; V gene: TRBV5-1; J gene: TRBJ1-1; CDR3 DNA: TGCGCCAGCAGCGTGGGACAGGGGGCGGATGCTTTCTTT; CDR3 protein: CASSVGQGADAFF
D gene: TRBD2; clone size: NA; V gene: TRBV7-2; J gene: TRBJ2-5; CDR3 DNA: TGTGCCAGCAGCGCAACTAGCGGAACCTGGGAGACCCAGTACTTC; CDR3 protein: CASSATSGTWETQYF
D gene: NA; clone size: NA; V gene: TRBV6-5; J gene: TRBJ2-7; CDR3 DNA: TGTGCCAGCAGTCACCCGGTCCTCTACGAGCAGTACTTC; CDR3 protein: CASSHPVLYEQYF
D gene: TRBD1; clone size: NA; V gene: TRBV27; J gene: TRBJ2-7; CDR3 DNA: TGTGCCAGCAGTTCTCCGACCGGGACAGGGCACGAGCAGTACTTC; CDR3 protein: CASSSPTGTGHEQYF
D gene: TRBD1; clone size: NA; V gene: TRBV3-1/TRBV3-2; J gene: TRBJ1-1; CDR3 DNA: TGTGCCAGCAGCCCCAGTCCCGGGACAGGGAAGGGCACTGAAGCTTTCTTT; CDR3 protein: CASSPSPGTGKGTEAFF
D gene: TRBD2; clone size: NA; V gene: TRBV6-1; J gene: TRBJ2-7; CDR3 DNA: TGTGCCAGCAATGGGGGGGGGACCTACGAGCAGTACTTC; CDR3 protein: CASNGGGTYEQYF
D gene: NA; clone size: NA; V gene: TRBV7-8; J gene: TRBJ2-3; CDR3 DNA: TGTGCCAGCAGCTTAGGGCAGGGAAACACAGATACGCAGTATTTT; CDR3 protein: CASSLGQGNTDTQYF
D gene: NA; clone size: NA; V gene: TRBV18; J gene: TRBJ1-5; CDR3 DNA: TGTGCCAGCTCACCGAGAGAGGACAATCAGCCCCAGCATTTT; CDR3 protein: CASSPREDNQPQHF
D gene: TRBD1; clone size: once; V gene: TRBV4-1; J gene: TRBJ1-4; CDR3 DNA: TGCGCCAGCAGCCCATCCGCCGGGACAGGTGATGAAAAACTGTTTTTT; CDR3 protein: CASSPSAGTGDEKLFF
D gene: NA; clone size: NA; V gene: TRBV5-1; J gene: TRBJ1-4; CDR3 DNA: TGCGCCAGCAGCTTGGCCTCGGAAAAACAGGTTACTAATGAAAAACTGTTTTTT; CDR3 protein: CASSLASEKQVTNEKLFF
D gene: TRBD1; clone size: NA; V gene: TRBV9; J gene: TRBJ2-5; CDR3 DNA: TGTGCCAGCAGCGTAGAGGACAGGGGGCTAGAGACCCAGTACTTC; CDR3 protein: CASSVEDRGLETQYF
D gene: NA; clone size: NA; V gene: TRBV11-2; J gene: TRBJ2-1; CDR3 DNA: TGTGCCAGCAGGGGGGCGAGAGATGAGCAGTTCTTC; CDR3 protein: CASRGARDEQFF
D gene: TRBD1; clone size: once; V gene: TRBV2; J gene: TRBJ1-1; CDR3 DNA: TGTGCCCTTACACCTAGGGTGACAGGGGCGAACACTGAAGCTTTCTTT; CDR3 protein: CALTPRVTGANTEAFF
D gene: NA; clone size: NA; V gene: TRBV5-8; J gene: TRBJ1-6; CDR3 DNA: TGTGCCAGCAGCTTAGACAGCCATAATTCACCCCTCCACTTT; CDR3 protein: CASSLDSHNSPLHF
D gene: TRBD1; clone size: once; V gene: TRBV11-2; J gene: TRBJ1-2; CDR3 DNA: TGTGCCAGCAGCTCACTCCAGGGGGGTTGGAATGGCTACACCTTC; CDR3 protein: CASSSLQGGWNGYTF
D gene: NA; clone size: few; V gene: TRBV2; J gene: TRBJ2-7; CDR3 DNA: TGTGCCAGCAGTGAAGGTCCGCGCCGTGGCGGGTCCTACGAGCAGTACTTC; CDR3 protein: CASSEGPRRGGSYEQYF
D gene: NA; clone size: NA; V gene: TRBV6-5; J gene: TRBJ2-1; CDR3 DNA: TGTGCCAGCAGTTATGGCCAGGCCTCCTACAATGAGCAGTTCTTC; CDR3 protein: CASSYGQASYNEQFF